This T cell receptor (beta chain) was captured by sequencing in a study of OX40 agonist ivuxolimab in advanced cancers. Germline V CDR1 and CDR2: SGHKS, YYEKEE (reference sequence). Trimming removed 1 base from V and 6 bases from J, with 14 bases in between. The CDR3 spans 15 residues. The protocol was immunoSEQ multiplex PCR, while the TCRdb copy is restricted to in-frame clones and leaves out a portion. The data show tens of thousands of clones, around 90% seen once. This rearrangement joins TRBV5-5 to TRBJ1-5; D call uncertain. This clonotype was sampled from an adult with an advanced solid tumor such as melanoma, head and neck, liver or kidney cancer. The starting material was CD4+ or CD8+ T cells sorted from blood, obtained in a trial of the OX40 agonist ivuxolimab. The DNA for the CDR3 is TGTGCCAGCAGCTTGTTCGTCGACCAGATTCAGCCCCAGCATTTT. Translated, it gives CASSLFVDQIQPQHF. The full variable domain, with the rest looked up from reference TRBV5-5 and TRBJ1-5, is DAGVTQSPTHLIKTRGQQVTLRCSPISGHKSVSWYQQVLGQGPQFIFQYYEKEERGRGNFPDRFSARQFPNYSSELNVNALLLGDSALYLCASSLFVDQIQPQHFGDGTRLSIL.